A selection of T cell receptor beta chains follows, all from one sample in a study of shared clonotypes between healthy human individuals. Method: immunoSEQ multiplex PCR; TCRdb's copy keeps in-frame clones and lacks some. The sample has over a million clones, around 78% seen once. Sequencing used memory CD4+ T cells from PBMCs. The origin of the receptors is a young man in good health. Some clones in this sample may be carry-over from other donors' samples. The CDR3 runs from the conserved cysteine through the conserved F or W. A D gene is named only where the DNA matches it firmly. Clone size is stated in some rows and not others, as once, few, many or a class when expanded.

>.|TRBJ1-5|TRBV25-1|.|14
CASSGTGSNQPQHF
TGTGCCAGCAGTGGGACCGGTAGCAATCAGCCCCAGCATTTT
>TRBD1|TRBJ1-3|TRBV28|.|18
CASSLSPGTGSKGNTIYF
TGTGCCAGCAGTTTATCCCCCGGGACAGGGTCTAAGGGAAACACCATATATTTT
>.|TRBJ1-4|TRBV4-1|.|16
CASSRYISAINEKLFF
TGCGCCAGCAGCCGTTACATCTCGGCCATTAATGAAAAACTGTTTTTT
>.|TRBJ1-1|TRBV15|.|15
CATSRLSGSNTEAFF
TGTGCCACCAGCAGACTCTCAGGGTCGAACACTGAAGCTTTCTTT
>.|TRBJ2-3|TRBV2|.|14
CASSLISSTDTQYF
TGTGCCAGCAGTTTAATATCTAGCACAGATACGCAGTATTTT
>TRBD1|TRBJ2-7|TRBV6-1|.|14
CASSAQGATYEQYF
TGTGCCAGCAGTGCCCAGGGGGCGACCTACGAGCAGTACTTC
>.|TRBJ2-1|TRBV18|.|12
CASSRQENEQFF
TGTGCCAGCTCACGCCAAGAGAATGAGCAGTTCTTC
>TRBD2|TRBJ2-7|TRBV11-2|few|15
CASSSPRLAPYEQYF
TGTGCCAGCAGCTCCCCCCGACTAGCGCCCTACGAGCAGTACTTC
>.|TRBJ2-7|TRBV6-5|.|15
CASSRSSAAYYEQYF
TGTGCCAGCAGTCGATCTAGCGCAGCCTACTACGAGCAGTACTTC
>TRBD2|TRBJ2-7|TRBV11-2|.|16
CASSLGSWGGTYEQYF
TGTGCCAGCAGCTTAGGTTCTTGGGGGGGTACCTACGAGCAGTACTTC
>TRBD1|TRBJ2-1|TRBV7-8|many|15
CASSYNSASDRAEFF
TGTGCCAGCAGCTACAATTCGGCCTCGGACAGGGCGGAGTTCTTC
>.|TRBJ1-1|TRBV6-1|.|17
CASSARDGPPAHTEAFF
TGTGCCAGCAGTGCCCGGGACGGCCCCCCGGCGCACACTGAAGCTTTCTTT
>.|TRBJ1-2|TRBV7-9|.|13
CASSPGGSYGYTF
TGTGCCAGCAGCCCGGGGGGGTCCTATGGCTACACCTTC
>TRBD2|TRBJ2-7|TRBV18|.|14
CASSAGLAGGEQYF
TGTGCCAGCTCAGCGGGACTAGCGGGGGGCGAGCAGTACTTC
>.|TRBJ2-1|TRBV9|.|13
CASSVALYNEQFF
TGTGCCAGCAGCGTAGCACTCTACAATGAGCAGTTCTTC
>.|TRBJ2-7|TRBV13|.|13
CASSPLGVYEQYF
TGTGCCAGCAGCCCGCTGGGGGTCTACGAGCAGTACTTC
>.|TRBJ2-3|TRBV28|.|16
CASSFGGLLGADTQYF
TGTGCCAGCAGTTTTGGGGGGCTTCTGGGCGCAGATACGCAGTATTTT
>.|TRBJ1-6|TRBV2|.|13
CASRSGGWSPLHF
TGTGCCAGCAGAAGTGGGGGGTGGTCACCCCTCCACTTT
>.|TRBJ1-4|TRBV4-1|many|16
CASSQVSGSVNEKLFF
TGCGCCAGCAGCCAAGTATCAGGGAGTGTTAATGAAAAACTGTTTTTT
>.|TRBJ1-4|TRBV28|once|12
CASSFQGLRLFF
TGTGCCAGCAGTTTCCAGGGTTTAAGACTGTTTTTT
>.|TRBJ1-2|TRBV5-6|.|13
CASSFLAGDGYTF
TGTGCCAGCAGCTTTTTGGCAGGGGATGGCTACACCTTC
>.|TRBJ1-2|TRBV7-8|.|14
CASSLLRGANGYTF
TGTGCCAGCAGCTTATTGCGGGGGGCTAATGGCTACACCTTC